A single sample is the source of the 23 T cell receptor beta chains below, sequenced in a study of cytomegalovirus exposure and HLA in healthy donors. In the PCR, 60 Vbeta and 13 Jbeta primers were used. Using immunoSEQ multiplex PCR, the repertoire was profiled, and TCRdb retains in-frame clones only, with some absent. Counted here are 130,000 or so clones, around 8.5% occurring once; the ten biggest clones make up 5.5%. Sequenced input: PBMCs. The receptors derive from a man between 35 and 55 years old in good health and CMV-seronegative.

The chain employs TRBV18 and TRBJ1-1, with a weak D call TRBD1 (5 bases). Trimming shortened V by 2 bases and J by 3 bases, and 7 bases separated the two germline ends. The CDR3 covers 13 residues. Germline V gene lookup returns CDR1 KGHSH and CDR2 LQKENI. The CDR3 region is CASSPAGHTEAFF. The CDR3 DNA reads TGTGCCAGCTCACCAGCAGGGCACACTGAAGCTTTCTTT.

The V call is TRBV11-2, the J call TRBJ2-1; D gene ambiguous. This CDR3 region has 11 residues. V lost 5 bases and J lost 12, with 11 bases in between. Germline values: CDR1 SGHAT, CDR2 FQNNGV. The CDR3 nucleotides read TGTGCCAGCAGCCTCCCCGAGGTGCAGTTCTTC. Translated: CASSLPEVQFF.

The J gene is TRBJ1-2, the V gene TRBV4-1; TRBD1 agrees at 8 bases. Germline V gene sequence: CDR1 MGHRA, CDR2 YSYEKL. After removal of 3 bases from V and 2 bases from J, the junction contained 5 bases not matched to a gene. This CDR3 has 15 amino acids. This CDR3 is CASSHWTGPNYGYTF. CDR3 nucleotides: TGCGCCAGCAGCCATTGGACAGGGCCGAACTATGGCTACACCTTC.

This clone was detected a few times. The V and J genes are TRBV9 and TRBJ1-2; 8 bases line up with TRBD1. Germline loops: CDR1 SGDLS, CDR2 YYNGEE. This CDR3 is 14 amino acids long. V was clipped by 0 bases and J by 4 bases; unmatched bases: 2. CDR3 DNA sequence: TGTGCCAGCAGCGTAGGCGACAGGGGCTATGGCTACACCTTC. Its translation: CASSVGDRGYGYTF.

This clone was detected a few times. The chain couples TRBV5-6 to TRBJ2-7, with D possibly TRBD1 on 6 matching bases. CDR3 length equals 15 residues. The V gene lost 3 bases and the J gene lost 0 bases, with 13 bases spanning the gap. CDR1 is SGHDT and CDR2 is YYEEEE in the germline V gene. This CDR3 is CASSSLGRGSYEQYF. CDR3 bases: TGTGCCAGCAGCTCCCTCGGCAGGGGCTCCTACGAGCAGTACTTC.

This clone turned up a few times. This sequence joins TRBV28 and TRBJ2-4; TRBD2 is a possible D gene (5 bases). The CDR3 runs to 16 residues. V shed 4 bases and J shed 0 bases, with 13 bases lying between them. From germline, CDR1 is MDHEN and CDR2 SYDVKM. CDR3 nucleotide sequence: TGTGCCAGCAGTTCCTCTAGCAGCCTAGCCAAAAACATTCAGTACTTC. Protein sequence: CASSSSSSLAKNIQYF. The full variable domain, completed using reference TRBV28 and TRBJ2-4, is DVKVTQSSRYLVKRTGEKVFLECVQDMDHENMFWYRQDPGLGLRLIYFSYDVKMKEKGDIPEGYSVSREKKERFSLILESASTNQTSMYLCASSSSSSLAKNIQYFGAGTRLSVL.

The chain has TRBV7-2 and TRBJ2-7, with 8 bases matching TRBD2. V shed 5 bases, J shed 4 bases, and the junction held 7 bases outside the gene matches. Germline CDR1 and CDR2: SGHTA and FQGNSA. CDR3 length: 14 residues. CDR3: CASSLRGGAYEQYF. The CDR3 coding sequence is TGTGCCAGCAGCCTCCGGGGGGGCGCATACGAGCAGTACTTC. Full variable domain (missing parts from reference TRBV7-2 and TRBJ2-7): GAGVSQSPSNKVTEKGKDVELRCDPISGHTALYWYRQSLGQGLEFLIYFQGNSAPDKSGLPSDRFSAERTGGSVSTLTIQRTQQEDSAVYLCASSLRGGAYEQYFGPGTRLTVT.

This clone appeared a few times. V gene TRBV4-2 combines with J gene TRBJ2-2; TRBD2 agrees at 11 bases. V lost 0 bases to trimming and J lost 5 bases; unmatched junction nucleotides: 2. The CDR3 is 16 residues long. The germline V gene encodes CDR1 LGHNA and CDR2 YNFKEQ. Here the CDR3 reads CASSQEVAGGTGELFF. CDR3 DNA: TGTGCCAGCAGCCAAGAGGTAGCGGGGGGGACCGGGGAGCTGTTTTTT.

This clone appeared a few times. This chain joins TRBV2 and TRBJ2-1; weak D call: TRBD2 (6 bases). The CDR3 runs 15 residues. CDR1 is SNHLY and CDR2 is FYNNEI in the germline V gene. The ends were cut back, 2 bases at V and 1 base at J, with 9 bases in the middle. CDR3 nucleotides: TGTGCCAGCAGTGAACGCGGGGCTTCCTACAATGAGCAGTTCTTC. This translates into CASSERGASYNEQFF.

This clone was observed a few times. This chain joins TRBV2 and TRBJ2-2; 8 bases are a match to TRBD2. Germline CDR1 SNHLY, CDR2 FYNNEI. V lost 7 bases to trimming and J lost 5 bases; unmatched junction nucleotides: 9. This CDR3 comprises 15 residues. The CDR3 DNA reads TGTGCCAGCATCCGAGGGACTAGTGGTACCGGGGAGCTGTTTTTT. Translation gives CASIRGTSGTGELFF. Based on the CDR3 plus reference TRBV2 and TRBJ2-2, the full variable domain is EPEVTQTPSHQVTQMGQEVILRCVPISNHLYFYWYRQILGQKVEFLVSFYNNEISEKSEIFDDQFSVERPDGSNFTLKIRSTKLEDSAMYFCASIRGTSGTGELFFGEGSRLTVL.

The chain joins TRBV6-5 to TRBJ1-4; 8 nucleotides align to TRBD1. V lost 10 bases and J lost 5; bases outside the gene matches: 9. The germline V gene has CDR1 MNHEY and CDR2 SVGAGI. The length of the CDR3 is 14 residues. The CDR3 is CATSGQGGNEKLFF. The CDR3 nucleotides read TGTGCCACCTCCGGACAGGGTGGGAATGAAAAACTGTTTTTT.

The chain joins TRBV29-1 to TRBJ1-2; D is possibly TRBD1 (5 bases). This CDR3 is 11 amino acids long. Germline V gene sequence: CDR1 SQVTM, CDR2 ANQGSEA. Deletions cut 2 bases from V and 7 bases from J, with 8 bases between. The CDR3 protein is CSVESRAGYTF. The DNA of the CDR3 is TGCAGCGTTGAAAGCAGGGCTGGCTACACCTTC.

A few counts support this clone. The chain couples TRBV2 to TRBJ1-1, with TRBD1 identical over 11 bases. Germline-derived CDR1 and CDR2 are SNHLY and FYNNEI. The trim removed 6 bases at V and 5 bases at J, leaving 5 bases unmatched. The CDR3 is made up of 14 amino acids. CDR3 nucleotides: TGTGCCAGCAGAGCTGGGACAGGGGGGACTGAAGCTTTCTTT. Amino acid sequence: CASRAGTGGTEAFF.

The chain recombines TRBV4-3 with TRBJ2-2; 8 bases match TRBD1. The CDR3 sequence is 16 residues long. The junction had 7 bases not matched to a gene; V was cut back by 3 bases and J by 4 bases. The germline CDR1 and CDR2 sequences are LGHNA and YSLEER. The CDR3 DNA reads TGCGCCAGCAGCCAGAGAACCGGGACAGGCACCGGGGAGCTGTTTTTT. Amino acids: CASSQRTGTGTGELFF.

The chain has TRBV19 and TRBJ2-7; 11 bases map to TRBD2. Germline trimming cut 5 bases from V and 5 bases from J; bases unmatched to any gene: 8. The CDR3 totals 15 residues. Per germline, CDR1 LNHDA and CDR2 SQIVND (reference sequence). CDR3 loop: CASSPSSGGRHEQYF. The CDR3, as DNA: TGTGCCAGTAGTCCATCTAGCGGGGGGCGCCACGAGCAGTACTTC.

This clone was detected a few times. V and J are TRBV5-5 and TRBJ1-2; D is undetermined. This CDR3 is built from 14 residues. Trimming took 0 bases from V and 3 from J, leaving 9 bases between them. In germline, CDR1 is SGHKS, CDR2 YYEKEE (reference sequence). CDR3 DNA: TGTGCCAGCAGCTTGGGGCGGGCGGACTATGGCTACACCTTC. It yields the protein CASSLGRADYGYTF.

This clone was seen more than once but under ten times. V is TRBV6-5 and J is TRBJ2-2, with a tentative D call TRBD2 (5 bases). The CDR3 is made up of 14 amino acids. Germline V gives CDR1 MNHEY, CDR2 SVGAGI. With 10 bases removed from V and 8 bases from J, the gap between germline ends came to 20 bases. The CDR3: CATTQARREGELFF. In DNA form, the CDR3 reads TGTGCCACCACACAAGCTCGTAGGGAGGGGGAGCTGTTTTTT.

This clone was seen a few times. The V call is TRBV27, the J call TRBJ2-3; weak D call: TRBD2 (6 bases). From germline, CDR1 is MNHEY and CDR2 SMNVEV (reference sequence). V was cut by 2 bases and J by 1 base, with 7 bases left in between. The CDR3 is 14 amino acids. This CDR3 is CASSLRGGTDTQYF. CDR3 bases: TGTGCCAGCAGTTTACGCGGGGGCACAGATACGCAGTATTTT.

This clone was seen a handful of times. The chain combines TRBV7-6 with TRBJ2-5; 8 bases map to TRBD2. This CDR3 is 15 amino acids long. Per germline, CDR1 SGHVS and CDR2 FNYEAQ. The V segment lost 5 bases and the J segment 4 bases; nucleotides outside the gene matches: 9. CDR3 amino acids: CASSLGGGGGETQYF. CDR3 nucleotide sequence: TGTGCCAGCAGCCTCGGGGGGGGCGGGGGAGAGACCCAGTACTTC.

This clone has only a few counts. The J gene is TRBJ2-5, the V gene TRBV10-3; D is possibly TRBD1 (6 bases). In germline, CDR1 is ENHRY, CDR2 SYGVKD. Deletions cut 6 bases from V and 1 base from J, with 12 bases between. The CDR3 runs to 14 residues. CDR3 DNA: TGTGCCATCAGACAGGGTCGTGGCCAAGAGACCCAGTACTTC. Its protein is CAIRQGRGQETQYF.

CDR3 coding DNA: TGTGCCAGCAGTGAAGCAAGGGACATTTTCACAGATACGCAGTATTTT. Translating gives CASSEARDIFTDTQYF. The chain joins TRBV6-1 to TRBJ2-3, with TRBD1 as a possible D gene (6 bases). V gave up 0 bases and J gave up 2 bases, with 12 bases separating them. From germline, CDR1 is MNHNS and CDR2 SASEGT. The CDR3 covers 16 residues.

This clone was detected a few times. One end of the junction varies from germline; a read error may be responsible. This sequence joins TRBV28 and TRBJ1-4, with D perhaps TRBD1 (6 bases). The germline CDR1 and CDR2 sequences are MDHEN and SYDVKM. This CDR3 is built from 13 residues. The CDR3 sequence: CATWGTTNEKLFF. The DNA of the CDR3 is TGTGCCACGTGGGGGACAACGAATGAAAAACTGTTTTTT.

This sequence joins TRBV5-5 and TRBJ2-3, with a possible D match to TRBD2 (5 bases). CDR1 and CDR2 (germline): SGHKS, YYEKEE (reference sequence). Trimming took 1 base from V and 2 from J, leaving 14 bases between them. The CDR3 contains 16 residues. CDR3 protein: CASSLFSSGTTDTQYF. In nucleotides, the CDR3 is TGTGCCAGCAGCTTGTTCTCGAGCGGAACCACAGATACGCAGTATTTT.